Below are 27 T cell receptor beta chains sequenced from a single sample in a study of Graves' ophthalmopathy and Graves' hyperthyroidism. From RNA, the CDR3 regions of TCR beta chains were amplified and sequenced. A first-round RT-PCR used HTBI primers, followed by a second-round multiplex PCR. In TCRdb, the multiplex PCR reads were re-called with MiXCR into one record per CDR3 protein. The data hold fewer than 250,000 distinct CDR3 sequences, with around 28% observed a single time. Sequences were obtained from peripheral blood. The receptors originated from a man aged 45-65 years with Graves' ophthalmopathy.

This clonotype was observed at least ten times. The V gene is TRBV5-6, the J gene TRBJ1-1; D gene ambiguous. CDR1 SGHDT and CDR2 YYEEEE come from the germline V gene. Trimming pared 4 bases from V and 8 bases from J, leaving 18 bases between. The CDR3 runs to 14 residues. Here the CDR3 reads CASSQTYRTLEAFF. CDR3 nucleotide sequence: TGTGCCAGCAGCCAGACCTACAGAACTCTCGAAGCTTTCTTT.

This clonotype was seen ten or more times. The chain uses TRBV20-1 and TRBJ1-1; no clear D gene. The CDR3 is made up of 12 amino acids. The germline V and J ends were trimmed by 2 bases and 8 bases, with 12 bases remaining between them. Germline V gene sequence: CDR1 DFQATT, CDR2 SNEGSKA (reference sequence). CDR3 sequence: CSARSTAGEAFF. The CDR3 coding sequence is TGCAGTGCTAGATCTACAGCCGGAGAAGCTTTCTTT.

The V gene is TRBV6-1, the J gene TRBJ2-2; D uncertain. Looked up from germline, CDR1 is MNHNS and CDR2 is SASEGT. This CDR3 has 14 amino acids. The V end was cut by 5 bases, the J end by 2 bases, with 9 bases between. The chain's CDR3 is CASSMGPNTGELFF. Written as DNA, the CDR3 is TGTGCCAGCAGTATGGGCCCTAACACCGGGGAGCTGTTTTTT.

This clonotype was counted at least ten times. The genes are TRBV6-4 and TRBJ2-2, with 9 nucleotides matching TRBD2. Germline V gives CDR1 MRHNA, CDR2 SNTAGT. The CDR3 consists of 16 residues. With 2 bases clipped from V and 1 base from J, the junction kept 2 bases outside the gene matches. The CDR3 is CASSDRGRGNTGELFF. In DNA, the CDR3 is TGTGCCAGCAGTGACCGCGGGAGGGGGAACACCGGGGAGCTGTTTTTT.

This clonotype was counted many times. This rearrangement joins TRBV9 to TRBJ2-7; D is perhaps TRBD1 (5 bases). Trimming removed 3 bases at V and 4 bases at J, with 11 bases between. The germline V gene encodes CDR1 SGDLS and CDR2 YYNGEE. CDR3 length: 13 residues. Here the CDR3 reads CASSGGLLYEQYF. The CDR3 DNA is TGTGCCAGCAGCGGGGGCCTTCTTTACGAGCAGTACTTC.

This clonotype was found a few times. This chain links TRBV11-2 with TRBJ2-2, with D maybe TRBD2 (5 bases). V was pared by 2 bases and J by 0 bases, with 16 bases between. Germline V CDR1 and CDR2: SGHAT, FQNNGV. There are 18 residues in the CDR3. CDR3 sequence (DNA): TGTGCCAGCAGCTTATGGCCCCCGAGCGGAGCGAACACCGGGGAGCTGTTTTTT. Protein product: CASSLWPPSGANTGELFF.

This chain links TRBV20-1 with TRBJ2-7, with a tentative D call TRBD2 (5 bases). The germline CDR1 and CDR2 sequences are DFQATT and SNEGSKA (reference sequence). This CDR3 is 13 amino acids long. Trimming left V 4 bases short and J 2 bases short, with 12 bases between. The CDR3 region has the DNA TGCAGTGCTATAGGAGGAGAACCCTACGAGCAGTACTTC. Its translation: CSAIGGEPYEQYF.

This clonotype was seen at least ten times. CDR3 region: CASSFRDGAGGLYEQYF. The CDR3 DNA follows: TGTGCCAGCAGCTTTCGAGACGGGGCAGGGGGTCTCTACGAGCAGTACTTC. This chain connects TRBV7-2 to TRBJ2-7, with TRBD1 matching over 7 bases. Germline V gene sequence: CDR1 SGHTA, CDR2 FQGNSA. This CDR3 comprises 17 residues. V lost 3 bases to trimming and J lost 3 bases; unmatched junction nucleotides: 14.

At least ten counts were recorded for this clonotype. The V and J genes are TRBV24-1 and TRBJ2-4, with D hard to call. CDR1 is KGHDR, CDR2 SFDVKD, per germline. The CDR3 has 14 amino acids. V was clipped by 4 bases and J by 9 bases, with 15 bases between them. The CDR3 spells CATSDPDLKGIQYF. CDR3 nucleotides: TGTGCCACCAGTGACCCTGACCTGAAGGGCATTCAGTACTTC.

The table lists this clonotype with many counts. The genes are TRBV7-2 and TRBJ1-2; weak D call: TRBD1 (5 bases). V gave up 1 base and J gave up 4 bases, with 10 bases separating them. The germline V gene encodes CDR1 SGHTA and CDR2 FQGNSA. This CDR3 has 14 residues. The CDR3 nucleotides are TGTGCCAGCAGCTTAGATCAAGGGACCTATGGCTACACCTTC. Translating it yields CASSLDQGTYGYTF.

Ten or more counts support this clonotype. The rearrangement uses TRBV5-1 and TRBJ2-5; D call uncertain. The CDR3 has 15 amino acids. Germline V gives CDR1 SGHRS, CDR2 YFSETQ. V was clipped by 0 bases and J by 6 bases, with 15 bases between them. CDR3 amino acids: CASSLAGITTQTQYF. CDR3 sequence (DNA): TGCGCCAGCAGCTTGGCCGGTATTACGACCCAGACCCAGTACTTC. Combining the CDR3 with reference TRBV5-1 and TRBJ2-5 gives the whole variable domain KAGVTQTPRYLIKTRGQQVTLSCSPISGHRSVSWYQQTPGQGLQFLFEYFSETQRNKGNFPGRFSGRQFSNSRSEMNVSTLELGDSALYLCASSLAGITTQTQYFGPGTRLLVL.

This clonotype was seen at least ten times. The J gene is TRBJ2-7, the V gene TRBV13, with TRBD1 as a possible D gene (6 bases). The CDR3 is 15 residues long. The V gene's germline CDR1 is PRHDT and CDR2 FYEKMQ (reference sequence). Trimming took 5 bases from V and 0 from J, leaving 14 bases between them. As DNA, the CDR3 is TGTGCCAGCAGCACTCGGGAAGGGGGCTCCTACGAGCAGTACTTC. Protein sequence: CASSTREGGSYEQYF.

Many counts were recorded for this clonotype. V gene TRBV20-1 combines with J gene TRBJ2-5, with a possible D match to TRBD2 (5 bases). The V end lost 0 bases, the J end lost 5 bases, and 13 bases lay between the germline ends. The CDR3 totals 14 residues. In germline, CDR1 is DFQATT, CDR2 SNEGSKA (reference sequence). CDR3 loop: CSARDLSGWETQYF. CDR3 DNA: TGCAGTGCTAGAGACTTGAGCGGTTGGGAGACCCAGTACTTC.

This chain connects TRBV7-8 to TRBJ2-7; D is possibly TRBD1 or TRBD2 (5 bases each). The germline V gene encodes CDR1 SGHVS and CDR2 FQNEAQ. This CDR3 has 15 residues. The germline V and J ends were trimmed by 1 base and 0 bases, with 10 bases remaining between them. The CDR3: CASSLEGTVSYEQYF. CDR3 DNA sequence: TGTGCCAGCAGCTTAGAAGGGACGGTCTCCTACGAGCAGTACTTC.

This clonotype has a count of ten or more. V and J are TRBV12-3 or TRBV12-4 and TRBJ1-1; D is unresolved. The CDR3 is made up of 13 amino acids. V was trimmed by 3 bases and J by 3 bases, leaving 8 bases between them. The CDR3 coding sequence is TGTGCCAGCAGTTTCGGTAAATACACTGAAGCTTTCTTT. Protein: CASSFGKYTEAFF.

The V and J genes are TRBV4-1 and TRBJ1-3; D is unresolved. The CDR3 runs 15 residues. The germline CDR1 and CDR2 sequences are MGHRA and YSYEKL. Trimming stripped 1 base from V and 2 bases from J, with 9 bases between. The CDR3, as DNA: TGCGCCAGCAGCCAAGTCGGAGGGACTGGAAACACCATATATTTT. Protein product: CASSQVGGTGNTIYF.

CDR3 sequence reads: CSALKEGQETQYF. As DNA, the CDR3 is TGCAGTGCTCTTAAAGAAGGGCAAGAGACCCAGTACTTC. This chain links TRBV20-1 with TRBJ2-5; D remains unclear. V was shortened by 5 bases and J by 2 bases, with 12 bases between the two germline ends. Germline assignment: CDR1 DFQATT and CDR2 SNEGSKA (reference sequence). CDR3 length: 13 residues.

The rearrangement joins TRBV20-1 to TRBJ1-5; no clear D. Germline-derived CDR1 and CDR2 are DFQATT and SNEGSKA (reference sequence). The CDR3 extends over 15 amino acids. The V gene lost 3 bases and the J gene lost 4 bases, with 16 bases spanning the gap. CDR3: CSASGGGGTNQPQHF. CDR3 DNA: TGCAGTGCTAGTGGAGGAGGCGGAACAAATCAGCCCCAGCATTTT.

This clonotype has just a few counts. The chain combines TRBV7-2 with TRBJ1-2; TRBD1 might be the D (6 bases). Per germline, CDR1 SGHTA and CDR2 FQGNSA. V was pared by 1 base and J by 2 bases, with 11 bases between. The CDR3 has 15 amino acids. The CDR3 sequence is CASSLVGTNNYGYTF. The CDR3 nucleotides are TGTGCCAGCAGCTTAGTCGGGACAAACAACTATGGCTACACCTTC.

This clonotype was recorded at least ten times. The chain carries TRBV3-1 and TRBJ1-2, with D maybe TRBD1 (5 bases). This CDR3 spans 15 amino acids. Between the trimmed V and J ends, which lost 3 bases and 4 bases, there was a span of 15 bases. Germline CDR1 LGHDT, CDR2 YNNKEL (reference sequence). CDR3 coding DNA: TGTGCCAGCAGCCAGGAGTCCGGGACCCTCTATGGCTACACCTTC. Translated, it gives CASSQESGTLYGYTF.

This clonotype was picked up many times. For the CDR3, the DNA is TGTGCCAGCAGTCCTCGGACTAGCGGGAGTTCGGACACCGGGGAGCTGTTTTTT. This sequence encodes CASSPRTSGSSDTGELFF. The rearrangement links TRBV12-3 or TRBV12-4 to TRBJ2-2, with TRBD2 identical over 13 bases. Trimming removed 5 bases from V and 3 bases from J; junction bases left unmatched: 9. The CDR3 runs to 18 residues.

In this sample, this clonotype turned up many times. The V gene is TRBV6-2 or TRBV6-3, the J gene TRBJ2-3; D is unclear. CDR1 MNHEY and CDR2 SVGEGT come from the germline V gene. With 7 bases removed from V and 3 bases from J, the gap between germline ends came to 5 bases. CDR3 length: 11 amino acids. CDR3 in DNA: TGTGCCAGCACCCAGACAGATACGCAGTATTTT. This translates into CASTQTDTQYF.

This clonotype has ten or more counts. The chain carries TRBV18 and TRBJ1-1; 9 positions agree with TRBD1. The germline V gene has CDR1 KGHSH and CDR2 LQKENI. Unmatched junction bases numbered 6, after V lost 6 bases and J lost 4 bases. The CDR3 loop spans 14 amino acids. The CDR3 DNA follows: TGTGCCAGCTCCTTGAAGGACAGGGGCACTGAAGCTTTCTTT. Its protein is CASSLKDRGTEAFF. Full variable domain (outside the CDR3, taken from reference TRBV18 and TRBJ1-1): NAGVMQNPRHLVRRRGQEARLRCSPMKGHSHVYWYRQLPEEGLKFMVYLQKENIIDESGMPKERFSAEFPKEGPSILRIQQVVRGDSAAYFCASSLKDRGTEAFFGQGTRLTVV.

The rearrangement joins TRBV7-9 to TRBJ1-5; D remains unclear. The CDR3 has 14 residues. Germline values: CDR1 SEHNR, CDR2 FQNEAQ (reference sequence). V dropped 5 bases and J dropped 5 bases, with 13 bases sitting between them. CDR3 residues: CASSATPSYQPQHF. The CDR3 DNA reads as TGTGCCAGCAGCGCCACTCCCTCCTATCAGCCCCAGCATTTT.

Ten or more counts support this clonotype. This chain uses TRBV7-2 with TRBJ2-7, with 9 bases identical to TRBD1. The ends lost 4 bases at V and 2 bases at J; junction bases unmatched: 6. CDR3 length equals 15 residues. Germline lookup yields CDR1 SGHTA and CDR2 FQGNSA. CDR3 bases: TGTGCCAGCAGCTCCCAGACAGGGGGTGCCTACGAGCAGTACTTC. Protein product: CASSSQTGGAYEQYF.

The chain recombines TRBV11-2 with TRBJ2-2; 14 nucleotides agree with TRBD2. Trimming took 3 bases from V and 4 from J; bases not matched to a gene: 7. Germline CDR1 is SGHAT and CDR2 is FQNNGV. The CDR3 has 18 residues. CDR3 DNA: TGTGCCAGCAGCTTGAGGGGGACTAGCGGGAGTGGCACCGGGGAGCTGTTTTTT. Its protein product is CASSLRGTSGSGTGELFF.

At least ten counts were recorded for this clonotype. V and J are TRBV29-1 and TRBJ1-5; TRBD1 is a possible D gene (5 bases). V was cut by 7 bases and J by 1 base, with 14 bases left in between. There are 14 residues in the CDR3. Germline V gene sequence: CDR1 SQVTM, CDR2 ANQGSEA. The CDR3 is CSAPGGGSNQPQHF. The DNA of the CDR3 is TGCAGCGCCCCCGGGGGGGGGAGCAATCAGCCCCAGCATTTT. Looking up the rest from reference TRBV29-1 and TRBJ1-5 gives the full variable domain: SAVISQKPSRDICQRGTSLTIQCQVDSQVTMMFWYRQQPGQSLTLIATANQGSEATYESGFVIDKFPISRPNLTFSTLTVSNMSPEDSSIYLCSAPGGGSNQPQHFGDGTRLSIL.